The clone carrying this T cell receptor beta chain has just one count. Its matching antigen is unknown. The data were taken from a study of CD8+CD57+ T cells in acquired aplastic anemia. About the study: Roughly 3 ug was the average amount of DNA from sorted CD4+ and CD8+ cells. Notes on the study in general: Patients shared twenty-nine CD8+ CDR3 sequences with controls. Between the patient and control groups, CD8+ Simpson's diversity did not differ significantly.

Sequencing was done on patients that had shown CD8+CD57+ cell expansion by flow cytometry. No therapy had been given to the patients at the time of blood sampling. It was genomic DNA that served as the template for profiling TCR beta VDJ and CDR3. TCRdb analysed the reads with MiXCR anew, one entry per CDR3 protein. This sample has some 140,000 distinct CDR3 sequences, with roughly 49% found just once. This clonotype was obtained from a human donor with aplastic anemia. Material for sequencing was sorted CD4+, CD8+, or CD8+CD57+ T cells (not recorded which) from PBMCs.

CDR3 DNA: TGTGCCAGCAGTTTATACCGTATTGGCTACACCTTC. Translating it yields CASSLYRIGYTF. The gene calls are TRBV12-3 or TRBV12-4 and TRBJ1-2; D not certain. Trimming took off 2 bases at V and 7 bases at J, with 8 bases between the two ends. The CDR3 runs to 12 residues.